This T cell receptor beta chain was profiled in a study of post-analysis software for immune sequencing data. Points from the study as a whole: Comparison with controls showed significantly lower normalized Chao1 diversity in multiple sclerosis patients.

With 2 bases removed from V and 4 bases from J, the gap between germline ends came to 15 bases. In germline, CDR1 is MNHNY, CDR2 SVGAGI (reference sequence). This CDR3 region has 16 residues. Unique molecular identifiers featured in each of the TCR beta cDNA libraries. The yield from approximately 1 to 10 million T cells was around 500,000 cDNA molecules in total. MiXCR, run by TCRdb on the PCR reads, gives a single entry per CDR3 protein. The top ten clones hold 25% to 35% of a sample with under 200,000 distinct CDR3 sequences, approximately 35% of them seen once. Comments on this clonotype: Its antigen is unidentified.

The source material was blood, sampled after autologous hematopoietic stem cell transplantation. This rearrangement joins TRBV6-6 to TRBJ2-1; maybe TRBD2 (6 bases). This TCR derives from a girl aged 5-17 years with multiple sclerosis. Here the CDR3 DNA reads TGTGCCAGCAGTTACGTGATCGGGGGAGGTTACAATGAGCAGTTCTTC. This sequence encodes CASSYVIGGGYNEQFF.